This T cell receptor beta chain was sequenced for a study of T cell changes during pregnancy in multiple sclerosis. This table comes from immunoSEQ multiplex PCR, and its TCRdb copy is limited to in-frame clones, with some not included. Of 50,000 to 60,000 clones listed, just under 90% were seen once; the top ten hold 0.5% to 0.6%. Germline V CDR1 and CDR2: LNHDA, SQIVND (reference sequence). This CDR3 comprises 16 residues. J was trimmed by 3 bases and V by 3 bases; bases with no gene match: 8. The clonotype originates from a female donor with multiple sclerosis, enrolled in a pregnancy study. The V gene is TRBV19, the J gene TRBJ2-7, with TRBD1 matching over 10 bases. The sequences come from CD4+ T cells from peripheral blood mononuclear cells, collected in the first trimester of pregnancy. The CDR3 reads CASSIRGDRGDYEQYF. In DNA, the CDR3 is TGTGCCAGTAGTATTAGGGGGGACAGGGGTGACTACGAGCAGTACTTC.